Sequencing of this T cell receptor (beta chain) was carried out in a study of blood T cell repertoires in COVID-19. As handled by the study authors: By means of reference gene primer amplification, nucleated cell counts were estimated. Sequencing was performed with immunoSEQ multiplex PCR; in TCRdb, only in-frame clones are kept and a portion is missing. V and J calls plus clone size are reproduced from that table; the DNA served to infer D and trimming. Here the sample spans some 130,000 clones, just over 85% being singletons. This clone has just one count. Looked up from germline, CDR1 is SGHAT and CDR2 is FQNNGV. The CDR3 length is 14 residues. V lost 2 bases and J lost 5, with 10 bases in between.

The receptor was derived from a man in his fifties who had recovered from COVID-19. The V gene is TRBV11-2, the J gene TRBJ2-1; D might be TRBD1 (6 bases). Sequencing used PBMCs or T cells enriched from blood (not recorded which). This CDR3 reads CASSLIQGNNEQFF. CDR3 nucleotide sequence: TGTGCCAGCAGCTTAATCCAGGGGAACAATGAGCAGTTCTTC.